This T cell receptor (beta chain) was sequenced for a study of blood T cell repertoires in COVID-19. Methods used by the authors: Amplified reference gene primers provided the basis for estimating nucleated cell counts. The table came from immunoSEQ multiplex PCR; TCRdb's copy has only in-frame clones and leaves some out. The DNA was the basis for D and trimming; V, J and clone size are from that table. The sample has approximately 470,000 clones; around 90% are singletons. Participants reported their clinical history, and cohort assignment relied on those reports. Recovered status applied to Cohort 3 donors who had two consecutive negative PCRs. It also applied to those with clearance or with symptom resolution. V lost 0 bases, J lost 0 bases, and 12 bases lay in between. Germline CDR1 and CDR2: SGHVS and FNYEAQ. The CDR3 length is 17 residues.

The material sequenced was PBMCs or T cells enriched from blood (not recorded which). The TCR was taken from a woman between 18 and 30 years old who had recovered from COVID-19. The chain combines TRBV7-6 with TRBJ1-3; no firm D call. The CDR3 is CASSLAAPLSSGNTIYF. CDR3 coding DNA: TGTGCCAGCAGCTTAGCAGCCCCTTTAAGCTCTGGAAACACCATATATTTT.